This T cell receptor beta chain derives from a study of cytomegalovirus exposure and HLA in healthy donors. Concerning this clone itself: Antigen: not known.

It was with 60 Vbeta and 13 Jbeta primers that the PCR ran. Profiling relied on immunoSEQ multiplex PCR, and the TCRdb table lists in-frame clones only, not all of them. The sample holds 50,000 to 70,000 clones, roughly 70% seen once. Broader study findings: The study labeled roughly 160 TCR beta chains cytomegalovirus-associated.

The CDR3 sequence is 16 residues long. Germline lookup yields CDR1 SGHRS and CDR2 YFSETQ. V was trimmed by 5 bases and J by 1 base, leaving 16 bases between them. This sequence joins TRBV5-1 and TRBJ1-3; weak D call: TRBD1 (6 bases). Sequencing input: PBMCs. The TCR comes from a man in his forties or fifties in good health and CMV-seropositive. Here the CDR3 reads CASSGGSRGSGNTIYF. The CDR3 bases are TGCGCCAGCAGTGGGGGATCCAGGGGATCTGGAAACACCATATATTTT.